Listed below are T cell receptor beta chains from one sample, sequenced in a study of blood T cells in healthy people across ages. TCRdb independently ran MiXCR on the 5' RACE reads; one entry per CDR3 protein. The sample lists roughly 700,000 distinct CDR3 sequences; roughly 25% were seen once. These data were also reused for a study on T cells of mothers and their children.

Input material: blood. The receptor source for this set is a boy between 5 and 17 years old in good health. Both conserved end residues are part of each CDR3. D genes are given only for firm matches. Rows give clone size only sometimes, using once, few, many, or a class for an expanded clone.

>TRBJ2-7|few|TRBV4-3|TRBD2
TGCGCCAGCAGCCAAGATCGTGTCGGGGGGGCCTACGAGCAGTACTTC
CASSQDRVGGAYEQYF
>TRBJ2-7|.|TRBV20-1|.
TGCAGTGCTAGAGACCTAGCACAGAGCTCCTACGAGCAGTACTTC
CSARDLAQSSYEQYF
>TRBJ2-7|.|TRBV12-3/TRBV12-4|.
TGTGCCAGCAGCCCTCGGACGAACGAGCAGTACTTC
CASSPRTNEQYF
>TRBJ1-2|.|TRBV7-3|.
TGTGCCAGCAGCTTAACTCCCGAGGGAAACTATGGCTACACCTTC
CASSLTPEGNYGYTF
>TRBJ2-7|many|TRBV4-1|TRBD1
TGTGCCAGCAGTACGGGACAGGGCTACGAGCAGTACTTC
CASSTGQGYEQYF
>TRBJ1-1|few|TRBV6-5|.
TGTGCCAGCAGTGGCAGTTTTACTGAAGCTTTCTTT
CASSGSFTEAFF
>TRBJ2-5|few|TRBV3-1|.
TGTGCCAGCAGCTCTAGATTCCAAGAGACCCAGTACTTC
CASSSRFQETQYF
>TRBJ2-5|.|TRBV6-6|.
TGTGCCAGCAGTTTGGACAAGCGGAAAGAGACCCAGTACTTC
CASSLDKRKETQYF
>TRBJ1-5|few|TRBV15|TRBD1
TGTGCCACCCGCAACAGACGGGGCGGACAGGCACGCAATCAGCCCCAGCATTTT
CATRNRRGGQARNQPQHF
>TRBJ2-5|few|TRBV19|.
TGTGCCAGTAGTATTTCTGCGGAAATCGGGGAGACCCAGTACTTC
CASSISAEIGETQYF
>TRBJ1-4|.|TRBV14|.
TGTGCCAGCAGCCAAGTTCGGCAGGATAATGAAAAACTGTTTTTT
CASSQVRQDNEKLFF
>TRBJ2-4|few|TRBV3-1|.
TGTGCCAGCAGCCAAGAAGGGTTAGCCAAAAGCATTCAGTACTTC
CASSQEGLAKSIQYF
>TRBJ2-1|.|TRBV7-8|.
TGTGCCAGCAGCCTCGGTCCGTCAGGGTCCTATTCCAATGAGCAGTTCTTC
CASSLGPSGSYSNEQFF
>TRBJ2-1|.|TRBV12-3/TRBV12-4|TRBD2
TGTGCCAGCAGTTTCGGCGGGGGGGTAAATGAGCAGTTCTTC
CASSFGGGVNEQFF
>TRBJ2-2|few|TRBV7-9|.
TGTGCCAGCAGCTTATTGGGCCTGAACACCGGGGAGCTGTTTTTT
CASSLLGLNTGELFF
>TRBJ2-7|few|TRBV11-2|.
TGTGCCAGCAGCTTAGCATCCGGCTCAGCCTACGAGCAGTACTTC
CASSLASGSAYEQYF
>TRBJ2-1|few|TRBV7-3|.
TGTGCCAGCAGCAAGGACGGTGAGCAGTTCTTC
CASSKDGEQFF
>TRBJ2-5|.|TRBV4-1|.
TGCGCCAGCAGCCCGCTATTACAGGGACGGGAGACCCAGTACTTC
CASSPLLQGRETQYF
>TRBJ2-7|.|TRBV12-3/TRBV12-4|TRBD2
TGTGCCAGCAGGGGACTAGCGGATTCCTACGAGCAGTACTTC
CASRGLADSYEQYF
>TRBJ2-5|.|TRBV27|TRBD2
TGTGCCAGCAGCAACTTACCCGGTCTAGCGGGAGATGGAGAGACCCAGTACTTC
CASSNLPGLAGDGETQYF
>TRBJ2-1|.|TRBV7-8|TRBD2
TGTGCCAGCAGCTTAGTTGGCGGGGGTTACAATGAGCAGTTGTTC
CASSLVGGGYNEQLF
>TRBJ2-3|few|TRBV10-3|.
TGTGCCATCAGTGATGGGATTGATACGCAGTATTTT
CAISDGIDTQYF
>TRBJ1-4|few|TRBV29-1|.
TGCAGCGTTGATGGGGGTGGTGGCCTAAATGAAAAACTGTTTTTT
CSVDGGGGLNEKLFF
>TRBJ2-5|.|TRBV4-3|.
TGCGCCAGCAGCCAAGGACGGTCTACTACTCAAGAGACCCAGTACTTC
CASSQGRSTTQETQYF
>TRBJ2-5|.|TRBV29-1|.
TGCAGCGTTAATGATTGGGACCAAGAGACCCAGTACTTC
CSVNDWDQETQYF
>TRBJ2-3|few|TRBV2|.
TGTGCCAGCAGTGACCGACGTACGCAGTATTTT
CASSDRRTQYF
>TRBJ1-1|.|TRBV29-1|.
TGCAGCGGATTCCCGGCGGAAGCTTTCTTT
CSGFPAEAFF